The rows below give T cell receptor beta chains drawn from one sample of a study of blood T cell repertoires in COVID-19. This table comes from immunoSEQ multiplex PCR, and its TCRdb copy is limited to in-frame clones, with some not included. Of 50,000 to 70,000 clones in the sample, 60% to 85% are singletons; the top ten hold 22%. Sequencing was carried out using peripheral blood. These receptors all stem from a man aged 45-65 years with active or convalescent COVID-19. Both conserved end residues are part of each CDR3. The D gene is left open where the match is weak. Expanded clones are given a class, and other clones once, few, many or no size at all.

j_call	v_call	clone_size	d_call	cdr3_nt	cdr3_aa
TRBJ1-5	TRBV27	-	-	TGTGCCAGCAGTTCCGGACACGATCAGCCCCAGCATTTT	CASSSGHDQPQHF
TRBJ2-4	TRBV19	-	-	TGTGCCAGTAGTTTCGGTCGGGAAAACATTCAGTACTTC	CASSFGRENIQYF
TRBJ1-6	TRBV7-2	few	-	TGTGCCAGCAGGGCGCAATCGGCGGTTTCACCCCTCCACTTT	CASRAQSAVSPLHF
TRBJ1-3	TRBV3-1/TRBV3-2	-	TRBD1	TGTGCCAGCAGCCCAATCGTCATGGGGACAGGGCGAAACACCATATATTTT	CASSPIVMGTGRNTIYF
TRBJ1-1	TRBV2	-	-	TGTGCCAGCACCTTGAGGAACACTGAAGCTTTCTTT	CASTLRNTEAFF
TRBJ2-4	TRBV7-9	-	-	TGTGCCAGCAGCCCCCGAACGGCGGGCATTCAGTACTTC	CASSPRTAGIQYF
TRBJ2-7	TRBV3-1/TRBV3-2	-	-	TGTGCCAGCAGCCAAGACACACGTAACTCCTACGAGCAGTACTTC	CASSQDTRNSYEQYF
TRBJ1-6	TRBV19	-	-	TGTGCCAGCGGGAGCTCCTATAATTCACCCCTCCACTTT	CASGSSYNSPLHF
TRBJ1-1	TRBV27	-	-	TGTGCCAGCAGTTATATCCCCGGGGACACTGAAGCTTTCTTT	CASSYIPGDTEAFF
TRBJ2-1	TRBV29-1	-	TRBD1	TGCAGCGTTGCACAGGGGATTGACAATGAGCAGTTCTTC	CSVAQGIDNEQFF
TRBJ2-7	TRBV10-3	-	TRBD1	TGTGCCATCAGTGACCCAGGGACAGGGTCCTACGAGCAGTACTTC	CAISDPGTGSYEQYF
TRBJ1-1	TRBV30	-	-	TGTGCCTGCAAGGGGGAGTCGCCTGAAGCTTTCTTT	CACKGESPEAFF
TRBJ2-7	TRBV6-1	-	-	TGTGCCAGCAGTGAAGAGCCGGGCTCCTACGAGCAGTACTTC	CASSEEPGSYEQYF
TRBJ2-5	TRBV5-5	-	-	TGTGCCAGCAGCACCTTCGGCGGCGGGCGCACGGAGACCCAGTACTTC	CASSTFGGGRTETQYF
TRBJ1-6	TRBV7-9	once	TRBD1	TGTGCCAGCAGCTTAAGACAGGGAGGAGAGGCACCCCTCCACTTT	CASSLRQGGEAPLHF
TRBJ2-2	TRBV7-6	-	-	TGTGCCAGCAGCTTATCCGTGAACACCGGGGAGCTGTTTTTT	CASSLSVNTGELFF
TRBJ1-4	TRBV2	once	TRBD1	TGTGCCAGCCGACAGGGGCGGGATGAAAAACTGTTTTTT	CASRQGRDEKLFF
TRBJ1-1	TRBV19	-	TRBD1	TGTGCCAGTACCTCGACAGGGGCAGACACTGAAGCTTTCTTT	CASTSTGADTEAFF
TRBJ2-1	TRBV28	-	-	TGTGCCAGCAGTGCAGCGGCAGGGGACTACAATGAGCAGTTCTTC	CASSAAAGDYNEQFF
TRBJ2-1	TRBV7-9	-	TRBD1	TGTGCCAGCAGCCAGGGGGACATAGGGTTCTTC	CASSQGDIGFF
TRBJ2-5	TRBV11-2	-	TRBD2	TGTGCCAGCAGCTTAGAGGTGGCTAGCGGGATGGTTTCTCAAGAGACCCAGTACTTC	CASSLEVASGMVSQETQYF
TRBJ1-5	TRBV7-8	-	-	TGTGCCAGCAGCTTAGCCCGGGGGGGCAATCAGCCCCAGCATTTT	CASSLARGGNQPQHF
TRBJ1-4	TRBV6-5	-	-	TGTGCCATAGGCAGACCAACTACTGGTGAAAAACTGTTTTTT	CAIGRPTTGEKLFF
TRBJ2-3	TRBV5-4	-	TRBD2	TGTGCCAGCAGCCAGCGACTAGCGGGAGGGCCGGCAGATACGCAGTATTTT	CASSQRLAGGPADTQYF
TRBJ2-2	TRBV19	few	-	TGTGCCAGTACCCGGGGAGGAGGTGCCGGGGAGCTGTTTTTT	CASTRGGGAGELFF
TRBJ2-2	TRBV6-5	-	-	TGTGCCAGCAGGCAAGACAGGCTGTATGGGGAGCTGTTTTTT	CASRQDRLYGELFF
TRBJ2-3	TRBV30	-	TRBD2	TGTGCCTGGAGTGTACCGAAGATGGGGAGGGCCACAGATACGCAGTATTTT	CAWSVPKMGRATDTQYF
TRBJ2-7	TRBV7-9	once	TRBD1	TGTGCCAGCAGCCGGATACAGGGGACGTCCTACGAGCAGTACTTC	CASSRIQGTSYEQYF
TRBJ2-3	TRBV6-1	-	TRBD2	TGTGCCAGCAGTGGCGGGGGGGCCGGGTTCGCAGATACGCAGTATTTT	CASSGGGAGFADTQYF
TRBJ1-2	TRBV21-1	few	-	TGTGCCAGCAGGGGGGGACAGGGGGATGGCTACACCTTC	CASRGGQGDGYTF
TRBJ1-2	TRBV3-1/TRBV3-2	-	-	TGTGCCAGCAGCCAATCTAGGACAGCCGTAAACTATGGCTACACCTTC	CASSQSRTAVNYGYTF
TRBJ2-5	TRBV4-2	-	TRBD1	TGTGCCAGCAGCCCCCTCTGGTCAGGGGGCGGCGCAGAGACCCAGTACTTC	CASSPLWSGGGAETQYF
TRBJ2-5	TRBV11-2	once	TRBD2	TGTGCCAGCAGCCGGACTAGCAGCCAAGAGACCCAGTACTTC	CASSRTSSQETQYF
TRBJ2-1	TRBV29-1	-	-	TGCAGCGTTGACCGGAGCTCCTACAATGAGCAGTTCTTC	CSVDRSSYNEQFF
TRBJ1-1	TRBV6-6	-	-	TGTGCCAGCAGACCCCAGAGGGACACTGAAGCTTTCTTT	CASRPQRDTEAFF
TRBJ1-2	TRBV30	-	-	TGTGCCTGGAGTCTCGGGGGGCAGAGGGGCTATGGCTACACCTTC	CAWSLGGQRGYGYTF
TRBJ2-7	TRBV15	-	-	TGTGCCACCAGTAAAGGAGCAAACTCCTACGAGCAGTACTTC	CATSKGANSYEQYF
TRBJ1-2	TRBV3-1/TRBV3-2	few	-	TGTGCCAGCAGCCATCAGGCTGGCTACACCTTC	CASSHQAGYTF
TRBJ2-2	TRBV27	once	TRBD1	TGTGCCAGCAGTTTTTATGGGACAGGGAACACCGGGGAGCTGTTTTTT	CASSFYGTGNTGELFF
TRBJ1-1	TRBV7-9	once	-	TGTGCCAGCAGCGTACTCCGGGACAAGAGCACTGAAGCTTTCTTT	CASSVLRDKSTEAFF
TRBJ1-1	TRBV3-1/TRBV3-2	-	-	TGTGCCACCCAAGTGGGGGGTAGCACTGAAGCTTTCTTT	CATQVGGSTEAFF
TRBJ1-5	TRBV30	-	-	TGTGCCTGGAGTGGAGGGCAAACACAGCCCCAGCATTTT	CAWSGGQTQPQHF
TRBJ1-5	TRBV7-9	-	TRBD1	TGTGCCAGCAGTGCCGGACAGGGAAATCAGCCCCAGCATTTT	CASSAGQGNQPQHF
TRBJ2-3	TRBV3-1/TRBV3-2	-	-	TGTGCCAGCAGCCCTTTGGGAGGAGTAGGCACAGATACGCAGTATTTT	CASSPLGGVGTDTQYF
TRBJ1-5	TRBV7-9	-	-	TGTGCCAGCAGCCTTTATGGGGCAAATCAGCCCCAGCATTTT	CASSLYGANQPQHF
TRBJ2-6	TRBV19	few	TRBD1	TGTGCCAGTAGGGGACAGGACACCGGGGCCAACGTCCTGACTTTC	CASRGQDTGANVLTF
TRBJ1-1	TRBV7-3	-	-	TGTGCCAGCAGCCTGGGGGCGAACACTGAAGCTTTCTTT	CASSLGANTEAFF
TRBJ1-6	TRBV2	-	-	TGTGCCAGCCAGGGTATTAGGACACCCCTCCACTTT	CASQGIRTPLHF
TRBJ2-2	TRBV7-9	-	-	TGTGCCAGCAGCCACTTTGGCGGGGAGAACACCGGGGAGCTGTTTTTT	CASSHFGGENTGELFF
TRBJ2-2	TRBV7-9	-	TRBD2	TGTGCCAGCAGCCCCTGGGGACTAGCGAACACCGGGGAGCTGTTTTTT	CASSPWGLANTGELFF
TRBJ2-2	TRBV6-5	-	TRBD1	TGTGCCAGCAGAAAACAGGGGAGCACCGGGGAGCTGTTTTTT	CASRKQGSTGELFF
TRBJ2-2	TRBV5-1	-	-	TGCGCCAGCAGCTTGGTAGTGACTGCGGACACCGGGGAGCTGTTTTTT	CASSLVVTADTGELFF
TRBJ1-6	TRBV5-5	-	-	TGTGCCAGCAGTACTACAGGGTTTCGGTCACCCCTCCACTTT	CASSTTGFRSPLHF